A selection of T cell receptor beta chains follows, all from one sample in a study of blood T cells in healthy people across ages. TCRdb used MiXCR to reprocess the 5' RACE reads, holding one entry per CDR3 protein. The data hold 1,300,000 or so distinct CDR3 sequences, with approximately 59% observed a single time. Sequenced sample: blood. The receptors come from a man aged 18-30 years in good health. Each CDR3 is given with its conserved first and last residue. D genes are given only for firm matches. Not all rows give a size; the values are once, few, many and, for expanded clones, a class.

CDR3 protein: CVSSASNQPQHF
CDR3 DNA: TGTGTCAGCAGCGCCTCAAATCAGCCCCAGCATTTT
V gene: TRBV7-9
clone size: -
D gene: -
J gene: TRBJ1-5

CDR3 protein: CASSHARRGGAPSYNEQFF
CDR3 DNA: TGTGCCAGCAGCCACGCAAGGCGTGGGGGAGCCCCCTCCTACAATGAGCAGTTCTTC
V gene: TRBV14
clone size: -
D gene: -
J gene: TRBJ2-1

CDR3 protein: CASSPPNVIGPYEQYF
CDR3 DNA: TGTGCCAGCAGCCCCCCCAATGTGATCGGGCCCTACGAGCAGTACTTC
V gene: TRBV7-9
clone size: -
D gene: -
J gene: TRBJ2-7

CDR3 protein: CSAPLAGRTQYF
CDR3 DNA: TGCAGTGCCCCTCTAGCGGGCCGCACGCAGTATTTT
V gene: TRBV20-1
clone size: -
D gene: TRBD2
J gene: TRBJ2-3

CDR3 protein: CASSLTAVGELFF
CDR3 DNA: TGTGCCAGCAGCCTAACTGCGGTCGGGGAGCTGTTTTTT
V gene: TRBV12-3/TRBV12-4
clone size: -
D gene: -
J gene: TRBJ2-2

CDR3 protein: CASSLQTGVVANTGELFF
CDR3 DNA: TGTGCCAGCAGCTTACAGACAGGGGTGGTAGCGAACACCGGGGAGCTGTTTTTT
V gene: TRBV4-2
clone size: -
D gene: TRBD1
J gene: TRBJ2-2

CDR3 protein: CASSLERSWDRRYGYTF
CDR3 DNA: TGCGCCAGCAGCTTGGAGCGGAGTTGGGACAGGCGCTATGGCTACACCTTC
V gene: TRBV5-1
clone size: -
D gene: TRBD1
J gene: TRBJ1-2

CDR3 protein: CATLDSGQNIQYF
CDR3 DNA: TGTGCCACCTTAGATAGCGGACAGAACATTCAGTACTTC
V gene: TRBV15
clone size: few
D gene: -
J gene: TRBJ2-4

CDR3 protein: CASSLLAPFYNEQFF
CDR3 DNA: TGCGCCAGCAGCTTACTAGCGCCATTCTACAATGAGCAGTTCTTC
V gene: TRBV4-1
clone size: few
D gene: TRBD2
J gene: TRBJ2-1

CDR3 protein: CSAIEGQVVNEQFF
CDR3 DNA: TGCAGTGCTATCGAAGGACAGGTGGTCAATGAGCAGTTCTTC
V gene: TRBV20-1
clone size: few
D gene: TRBD1
J gene: TRBJ2-1

CDR3 protein: CASFGIVVGTPGNDYTF
CDR3 DNA: TGTGCCAGTTTCGGAATTGTGGTAGGGACACCGGGTAATGACTACACCTTC
V gene: TRBV27
clone size: -
D gene: -
J gene: TRBJ1-2

CDR3 protein: CSVKDRADFYEQYF
CDR3 DNA: TGCAGTGTTAAAGACAGGGCGGACTTCTACGAGCAGTACTTC
V gene: TRBV20-1
clone size: many
D gene: TRBD1
J gene: TRBJ2-7

CDR3 protein: CSVEDQHRYNYGYTF
CDR3 DNA: TGCAGCGTTGAAGATCAGCATAGATACAACTATGGCTACACCTTC
V gene: TRBV29-1
clone size: -
D gene: -
J gene: TRBJ1-2

CDR3 protein: CASSSAAPGDSPLHF
CDR3 DNA: TGTGCCAGCAGCAGCGCGGCGCCTGGGGATTCACCCCTCCACTTT
V gene: TRBV6-2/TRBV6-3
clone size: -
D gene: -
J gene: TRBJ1-6

CDR3 protein: CASSSRGWSPLHF
CDR3 DNA: TGTGCCAGCAGTTCACGAGGGTGGTCACCCCTCCACTTT
V gene: TRBV7-2
clone size: -
D gene: -
J gene: TRBJ1-6

CDR3 protein: CASSFENRGRRTDTQYF
CDR3 DNA: TGTGCCAGCAGTTTCGAGAACAGGGGGCGACGGACAGATACGCAGTATTTT
V gene: TRBV6-6
clone size: few
D gene: TRBD1
J gene: TRBJ2-3

CDR3 protein: CASSPGRKAFF
CDR3 DNA: TGTGCCAGCAGCCCAGGACGGAAAGCTTTCTTT
V gene: TRBV7-2
clone size: -
D gene: -
J gene: TRBJ1-1